Listed below are T cell receptor beta chains from one sample, sequenced in a study of OX40 agonist ivuxolimab in advanced cancers. Clones were sequenced by immunoSEQ multiplex PCR, and TCRdb holds only the in-frame ones, with some missing. This sample has 20,000 to 30,000 clones; around 78% occur once, and the top ten carry about 18%. The sequencing used CD4+ or CD8+ T cells sorted from blood, collected in a trial of the OX40 agonist ivuxolimab. Source of these receptors: an adult with an advanced solid tumor such as melanoma, head and neck, liver or kidney cancer. Both conserved end residues are part of each CDR3. For some rows the clone size is stated as once, few or many, or as a class when expanded; others skip it.

clone size: .
V gene: TRBV13
J gene: TRBJ2-7
CDR3 protein: CASSLGMGGIYEQYF

clone size: .
V gene: TRBV9
J gene: TRBJ2-7
CDR3 protein: CASSVAGGTPDEQYF

clone size: .
V gene: TRBV28
J gene: TRBJ2-2
CDR3 protein: CASRIRTSGTGELFF

clone size: .
V gene: TRBV6-6
J gene: TRBJ2-7
CDR3 protein: CASSYSRSGSNEQYF

clone size: .
V gene: TRBV13
J gene: TRBJ2-5
CDR3 protein: CASSPHRQAGETQYF

clone size: .
V gene: TRBV6-5
J gene: TRBJ2-7
CDR3 protein: CASGGGGEQYF

clone size: .
V gene: TRBV11-3
J gene: TRBJ2-1
CDR3 protein: CASSLDFNEQFF

clone size: few
V gene: TRBV11-2
J gene: TRBJ1-4
CDR3 protein: CASSQEASGQEKLFF

clone size: .
V gene: TRBV9
J gene: TRBJ2-5
CDR3 protein: CASSPTWTGGETQYF

clone size: .
V gene: TRBV28
J gene: TRBJ2-3
CDR3 protein: CASSLGQTLISSTDTQYF

clone size: .
V gene: TRBV7-9
J gene: TRBJ1-2
CDR3 protein: CASSSAPGANYGYTF

clone size: few
V gene: TRBV19
J gene: TRBJ2-7
CDR3 protein: CASSKSWTGDSYEQYF

clone size: .
V gene: TRBV29-1
J gene: TRBJ2-1
CDR3 protein: CSVEDPGAQGADEQFF

clone size: .
V gene: TRBV2
J gene: TRBJ2-2
CDR3 protein: CASSQAGGAGELFF

clone size: .
V gene: TRBV6-5
J gene: TRBJ2-7
CDR3 protein: CASSPRTGGHYEQYF

clone size: .
V gene: TRBV7-9
J gene: TRBJ2-1
CDR3 protein: CASSLGTRNEQFF

clone size: .
V gene: TRBV19
J gene: TRBJ1-5
CDR3 protein: CASSSSREPQHF

clone size: many
V gene: TRBV6-1
J gene: TRBJ2-1
CDR3 protein: CASSLSGGNYNEQFF

clone size: .
V gene: TRBV28
J gene: TRBJ1-2
CDR3 protein: CASSLIRGRTKDYTF

clone size: .
V gene: TRBV6-1
J gene: TRBJ2-7
CDR3 protein: CASSPSGVWEQYF

clone size: .
V gene: TRBV5-4
J gene: TRBJ2-3
CDR3 protein: CASSSPSGGATDTQYF

clone size: medium-sized
V gene: TRBV11-3
J gene: TRBJ2-7
CDR3 protein: CASSPRDSPYEQYF

clone size: few
V gene: TRBV6-5
J gene: TRBJ1-2
CDR3 protein: CASSNPGGANGYTF

clone size: .
V gene: TRBV6-6
J gene: TRBJ2-1
CDR3 protein: CASRDGYNEQFF

clone size: .
V gene: TRBV28
J gene: TRBJ1-5
CDR3 protein: CASKPFLSELNQPQHF

clone size: .
V gene: TRBV9
J gene: TRBJ2-1
CDR3 protein: CASSTRSSGPYNEQFF

clone size: .
V gene: TRBV27
J gene: TRBJ2-3
CDR3 protein: CASSAGTGGTDTQYF

clone size: .
V gene: TRBV5-5
J gene: TRBJ2-5
CDR3 protein: CASSPGTSYQETQYF

clone size: .
V gene: TRBV18
J gene: TRBJ2-7
CDR3 protein: CASSPGQGFYEQYF

clone size: few
V gene: TRBV27
J gene: TRBJ2-3
CDR3 protein: CASVAGGTDTQYF

clone size: .
V gene: TRBV28
J gene: TRBJ2-5
CDR3 protein: CASSSGILAGGRETQYF

clone size: medium-sized
V gene: TRBV6-1
J gene: TRBJ2-4
CDR3 protein: CASSERQGLAKNIQYF

clone size: .
V gene: TRBV7-6
J gene: TRBJ2-7
CDR3 protein: CASSLENSDFYEQYF

clone size: once
V gene: TRBV5-1
J gene: TRBJ1-1
CDR3 protein: CASSLGLLTEAFF

clone size: few
V gene: TRBV7-8
J gene: TRBJ2-3
CDR3 protein: CASSLFKRGGDTQYF

clone size: .
V gene: TRBV30
J gene: TRBJ2-7
CDR3 protein: CAEDRGGYEQYF

clone size: .
V gene: TRBV28
J gene: TRBJ2-1
CDR3 protein: CASSSDLSTGSSYNEQFF

clone size: once
V gene: TRBV27
J gene: TRBJ1-1
CDR3 protein: CASIGLNTEAFF

clone size: .
V gene: TRBV7-2
J gene: TRBJ2-1
CDR3 protein: CASSFSTEYNEQFF

clone size: few
V gene: TRBV19
J gene: TRBJ1-2
CDR3 protein: CASSIQAGAIEGYTF

clone size: .
V gene: TRBV27
J gene: TRBJ2-1
CDR3 protein: CASTSGGGREQFF

clone size: .
V gene: TRBV4-2
J gene: TRBJ1-2
CDR3 protein: CASSQTGLQYGYTF

clone size: .
V gene: TRBV27
J gene: TRBJ1-4
CDR3 protein: CASGVLRGEKLFF

clone size: .
V gene: TRBV20-1
J gene: TRBJ2-3
CDR3 protein: CSAGADTQYF

clone size: .
V gene: TRBV5-1
J gene: TRBJ2-3
CDR3 protein: CASSPRTGTADTQYF